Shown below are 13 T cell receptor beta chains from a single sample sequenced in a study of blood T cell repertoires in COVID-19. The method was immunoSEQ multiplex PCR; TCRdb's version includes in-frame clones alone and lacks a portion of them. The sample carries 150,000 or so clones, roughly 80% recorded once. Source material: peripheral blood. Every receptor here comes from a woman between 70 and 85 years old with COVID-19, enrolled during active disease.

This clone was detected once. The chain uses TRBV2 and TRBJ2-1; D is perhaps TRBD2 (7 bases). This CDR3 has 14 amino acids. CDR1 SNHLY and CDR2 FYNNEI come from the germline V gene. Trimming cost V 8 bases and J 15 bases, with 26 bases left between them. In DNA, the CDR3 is TGTGCCAGCGGGGGGGTTGACAGGCTAATGGGGAGGTTCTTC. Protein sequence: CASGGVDRLMGRFF. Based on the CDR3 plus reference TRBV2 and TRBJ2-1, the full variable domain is EPEVTQTPSHQVTQMGQEVILRCVPISNHLYFYWYRQILGQKVEFLVSFYNNEISEKSEIFDDQFSVERPDGSNFTLKIRSTKLEDSAMYFCASGGVDRLMGRFFGPGTRLTVL.

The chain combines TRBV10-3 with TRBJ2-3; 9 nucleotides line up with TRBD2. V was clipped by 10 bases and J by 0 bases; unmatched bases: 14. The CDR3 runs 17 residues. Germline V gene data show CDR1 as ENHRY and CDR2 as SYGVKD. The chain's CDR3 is CATKDSGGVSSTDTQYF. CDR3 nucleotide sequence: TGTGCCACTAAGGATAGCGGGGGTGTCTCTAGCACAGATACGCAGTATTTT.

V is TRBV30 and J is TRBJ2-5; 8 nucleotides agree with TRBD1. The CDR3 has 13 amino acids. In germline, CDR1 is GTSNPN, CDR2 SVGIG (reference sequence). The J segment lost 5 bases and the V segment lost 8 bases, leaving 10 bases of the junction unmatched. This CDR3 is CAVSRDRRETQYF. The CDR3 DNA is TGTGCCGTGTCCCGGGACAGGAGGGAGACCCAGTACTTC.

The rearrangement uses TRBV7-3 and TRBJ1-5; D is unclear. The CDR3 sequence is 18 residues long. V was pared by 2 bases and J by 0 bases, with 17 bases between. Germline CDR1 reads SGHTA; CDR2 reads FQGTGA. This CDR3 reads CASSLLKSRLYSNQPQHF. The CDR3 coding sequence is TGTGCCAGCAGCTTACTGAAGTCGAGGCTTTATAGCAATCAGCCCCAGCATTTT.

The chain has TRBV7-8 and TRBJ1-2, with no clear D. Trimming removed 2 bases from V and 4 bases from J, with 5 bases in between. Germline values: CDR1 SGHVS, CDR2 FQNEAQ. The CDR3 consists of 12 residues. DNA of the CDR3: TGTGCCAGCAGCTTAACAAGCTATGGCTACACCTTC. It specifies CASSLTSYGYTF. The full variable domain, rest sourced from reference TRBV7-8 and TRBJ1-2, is GAGVSQSPRYKVAKRGQDVALRCDPISGHVSLFWYQQALGQGPEFLTYFQNEAQLDKSGLPSDRFFAERPEGSVSTLKIQRTQQEDSAVYLCASSLTSYGYTFGSGTRLTVV.

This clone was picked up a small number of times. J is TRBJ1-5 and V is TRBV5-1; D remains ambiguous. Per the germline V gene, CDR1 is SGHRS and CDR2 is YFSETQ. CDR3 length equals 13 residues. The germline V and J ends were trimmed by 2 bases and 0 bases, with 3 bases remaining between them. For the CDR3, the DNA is TGCGCCAGCAGCTTTAATAGCAATCAGCCCCAGCATTTT. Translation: CASSFNSNQPQHF.

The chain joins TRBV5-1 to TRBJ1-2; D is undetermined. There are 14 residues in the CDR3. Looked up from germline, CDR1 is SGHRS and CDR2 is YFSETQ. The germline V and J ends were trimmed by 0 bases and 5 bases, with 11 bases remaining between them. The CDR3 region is CASSLERPTYGYTF. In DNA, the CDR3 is TGCGCCAGCAGCTTGGAGCGACCGACTTATGGCTACACCTTC. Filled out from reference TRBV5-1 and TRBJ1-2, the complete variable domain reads KAGVTQTPRYLIKTRGQQVTLSCSPISGHRSVSWYQQTPGQGLQFLFEYFSETQRNKGNFPGRFSGRQFSNSRSEMNVSTLELGDSALYLCASSLERPTYGYTFGSGTRLTVV.

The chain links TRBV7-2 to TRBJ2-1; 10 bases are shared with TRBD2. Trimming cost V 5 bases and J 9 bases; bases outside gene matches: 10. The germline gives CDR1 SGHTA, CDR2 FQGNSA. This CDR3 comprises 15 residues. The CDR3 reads CASSPAPGLAAEQFF. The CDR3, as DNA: TGTGCCAGCAGCCCAGCCCCCGGACTAGCGGCTGAGCAGTTCTTC.

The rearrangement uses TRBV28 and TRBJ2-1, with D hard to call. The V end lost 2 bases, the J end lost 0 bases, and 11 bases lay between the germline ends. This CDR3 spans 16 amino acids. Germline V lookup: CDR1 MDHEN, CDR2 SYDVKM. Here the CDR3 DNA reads TGTGCCAGCAGTTTAATTCCGGGTGGCTCCTACAATGAGCAGTTCTTC. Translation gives CASSLIPGGSYNEQFF.

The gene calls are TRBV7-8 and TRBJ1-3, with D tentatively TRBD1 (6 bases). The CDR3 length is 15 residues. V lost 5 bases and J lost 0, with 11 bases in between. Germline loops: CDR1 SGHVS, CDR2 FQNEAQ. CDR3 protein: CASSPDSSSGNTIYF. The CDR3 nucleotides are TGTGCCAGCAGCCCGGACAGCAGCTCTGGAAACACCATATATTTT.

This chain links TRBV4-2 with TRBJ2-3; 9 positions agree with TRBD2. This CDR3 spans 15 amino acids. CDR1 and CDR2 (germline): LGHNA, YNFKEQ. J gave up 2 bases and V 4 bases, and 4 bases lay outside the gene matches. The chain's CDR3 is CASSRGGADTDTQYF. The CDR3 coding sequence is TGTGCCAGCAGCCGCGGGGGGGCGGACACAGATACGCAGTATTTT.

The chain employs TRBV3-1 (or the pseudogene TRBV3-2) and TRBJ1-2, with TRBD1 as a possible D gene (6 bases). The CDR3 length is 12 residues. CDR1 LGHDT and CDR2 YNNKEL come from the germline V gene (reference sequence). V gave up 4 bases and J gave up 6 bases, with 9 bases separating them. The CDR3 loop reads CASSRGGDGYTF. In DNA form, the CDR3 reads TGTGCCAGCAGCCGAGGGGGGGATGGCTACACCTTC.

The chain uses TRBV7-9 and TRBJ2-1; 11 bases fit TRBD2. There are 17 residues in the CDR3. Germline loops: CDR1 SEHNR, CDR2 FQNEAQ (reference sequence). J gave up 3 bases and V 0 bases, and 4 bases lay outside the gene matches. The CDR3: CASSLAGTSGGYNEQFF. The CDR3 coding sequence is TGTGCCAGCAGCTTAGCGGGAACTAGCGGGGGCTACAATGAGCAGTTCTTC.